One sample yielded the 20 T cell receptor beta chains listed below, sequenced in a study of T cell repertoires in cytomegalovirus infection. TCRdb used MiXCR to reprocess the reads, holding one entry per CDR3 protein. The profile shows about 160,000 distinct CDR3 sequences, 15% to 20% of them singletons. Sequenced: CD8+ T cells from PBMCs. These receptors were collected from a human donor in good health (CMV status not recorded). Some clones in this sample may be carry-over from other donors' samples.

V is TRBV27 and J is TRBJ1-1; no firm D call. The CDR3 loop spans 14 amino acids. V was cut by 8 bases and J by 0 bases, with 13 bases left in between. Germline assignment: CDR1 MNHEY and CDR2 SMNVEV (reference sequence). The CDR3 sequence: CASSTTGMNTEAFF. The CDR3 DNA is TGTGCCAGCTCCACGACGGGGATGAACACTGAAGCTTTCTTT.

This clonotype was seen only a few times. The chain combines TRBV29-1 with TRBJ2-7; D may be TRBD1 or TRBD2 (5 bases each). Germline V lookup: CDR1 SQVTM, CDR2 ANQGSEA. V was cut by 3 bases and J by 0 bases, with 9 bases left in between. CDR3 length: 13 amino acids. The CDR3 nucleotides are TGCAGCGTTGAGGGGGAGAGCTCCTACGAGCAGTACTTC. Residues: CSVEGESSYEQYF.

This clonotype showed up just a few times. This chain connects TRBV6-6 to TRBJ1-5; 7 bases align to TRBD1. CDR1 MNHNY and CDR2 SVGAGI come from the germline V gene (reference sequence). This CDR3 contains 14 residues. After removal of 4 bases from V and 1 base from J, the junction contained 1 base not matched to a gene. The CDR3 DNA reads as TGTGCCAGCAGTTGGACAGGAAGCAATCAGCCCCAGCATTTT. This sequence encodes CASSWTGSNQPQHF.

The V and J genes are TRBV7-9 and TRBJ2-5, with a possible D match to TRBD2 (6 bases). Trimming removed 1 base at V and 5 bases at J, with 11 bases between. This CDR3 is built from 14 residues. CDR1 is SEHNR and CDR2 is FQNEAQ in the germline V gene (reference sequence). The CDR3 DNA is TGTGCCAGCAGCTTAGTCGGGACTGGTGAGACCCAGTACTTC. Its protein product is CASSLVGTGETQYF.

The chain couples TRBV12-3 or TRBV12-4 to TRBJ2-1; 10 bases match TRBD2. This CDR3 region has 15 residues. V trimming: 8 bases; J trimming: 8 bases; junction bases outside the gene matches: 12. The CDR3 sequence: CASARLAGGLHEQFF. The CDR3 DNA reads TGTGCCAGCGCACGCTTAGCGGGGGGCCTTCATGAGCAGTTCTTC.

The V and J genes are TRBV27 and TRBJ2-7; 14 bases fit TRBD2. Germline loops: CDR1 MNHEY, CDR2 SMNVEV (reference sequence). The CDR3 runs to 15 residues. V lost 4 bases and J lost 7; bases outside the gene matches: 6. CDR3 DNA sequence: TGTGCCAGCAGTTCGGGACTAGCGGGAGTGAGGGAGCAGTACTTC. Residues: CASSSGLAGVREQYF.

The V gene is TRBV7-6, the J gene TRBJ1-1; D is unclear. The germline V gene encodes CDR1 SGHVS and CDR2 FNYEAQ. Trimming stripped 1 base from V and 4 bases from J, with 13 bases between. CDR3 size: 15 residues. DNA of the CDR3: TGTGCCAGCAGCTTAGGCACGGGCCCGGGCACTGAAGCTTTCTTT. Its protein is CASSLGTGPGTEAFF.

The gene calls are TRBV29-1 and TRBJ2-1; 9 nucleotides agree with TRBD2. CDR1 SQVTM and CDR2 ANQGSEA come from the germline V gene. The CDR3 spans 15 residues. Germline trimming cut 7 bases from V and 4 bases from J; bases unmatched to any gene: 11. The CDR3 loop is CSAEGRTSDYNEQFF. CDR3 DNA: TGCAGCGCCGAAGGTCGGACTAGCGATTACAATGAGCAGTTCTTC.

J is TRBJ2-3 and V is TRBV5-1, with a possible D match to TRBD2 (6 bases). This CDR3 region has 15 residues. V lost 4 bases, J lost 5 bases, and 17 bases lay in between. Germline loops: CDR1 SGHRS, CDR2 YFSETQ. The CDR3 DNA sequence: TGCGCCAGCAGCCTCAGGACTATCCTTGGAGATACGCAGTATTTT. This gives the protein CASSLRTILGDTQYF.

This clonotype has only a few counts. The V gene is TRBV4-1, the J gene TRBJ2-1; TRBD2 agrees at 7 bases. Germline CDR1 reads MGHRA; CDR2 reads YSYEKL. V lost 2 bases and J lost 7; bases outside the gene matches: 11. The CDR3 extends over 16 amino acids. In DNA, the CDR3 is TGCGCCAGCAGCCAACCGTTGGGTCGTAGCGGGAATGAGCAGTTCTTC. Its translation: CASSQPLGRSGNEQFF.

The chain is built from TRBV7-6 and TRBJ2-3; 8 bases are a match to TRBD2. The V gene's germline CDR1 is SGHVS and CDR2 FNYEAQ. Trimming at V came to 1 base and at J to 1 base, leaving 4 bases not matched to a gene. The CDR3 runs to 16 residues. The CDR3 sequence is CASSLGLRGGTDTQYF. DNA for the CDR3: TGTGCCAGCAGCTTAGGGCTGCGGGGGGGCACAGATACGCAGTATTTT.

This clonotype showed up just a few times. The gene calls are TRBV7-9 and TRBJ2-5, with D perhaps matching TRBD1 or TRBD2 (5 bases each). The V gene lost 5 bases and the J gene lost 5 bases, with 18 bases spanning the gap. Germline V gene data show CDR1 as SEHNR and CDR2 as FQNEAQ (reference sequence). The CDR3 loop spans 15 amino acids. The CDR3 region has the DNA TGTGCCAGCAGCGGGACGTCGGGGCAACAGGAGACCCAGTACTTC. This encodes CASSGTSGQQETQYF.

This clonotype has more than one count but fewer than ten. The chain is built from TRBV18 and TRBJ1-2; D is ambiguous. The CDR3 contains 17 residues. Germline loops: CDR1 KGHSH, CDR2 LQKENI. Trimming shortened V by 0 bases and J by 0 bases, and 14 bases separated the two germline ends. DNA for the CDR3: TGTGCCAGCTCACCACCTCAGTCATTATTCGCTAACTATGGCTACACCTTC. Translating gives CASSPPQSLFANYGYTF.

The chain links TRBV7-3 to TRBJ2-6; D is perhaps TRBD1 (6 bases). Germline CDR1 is SGHTA and CDR2 is FQGTGA. This CDR3 is built from 16 residues. V was shortened by 5 bases and J by 4 bases, with 15 bases between the two germline ends. In DNA, the CDR3 is TGTGCCAGCAGCCCCACGGACAGCCGGGGGGCCAACGTCCTGACTTTC. Translated, it gives CASSPTDSRGANVLTF.

This clonotype appeared a few times. The chain employs TRBV27 and TRBJ1-2; 7 bases agree with TRBD1. The CDR3 length is 16 residues. Germline trimming cut 5 bases from V and 0 bases from J; bases unmatched to any gene: 9. The V gene's germline CDR1 is MNHEY and CDR2 SMNVEV (reference sequence). CDR3 amino acids: CASSTAGQGANYGYTF. The CDR3 coding sequence is TGTGCCAGCAGTACCGCCGGGCAGGGGGCTAACTATGGCTACACCTTC.

This chain links TRBV28 with TRBJ2-2; D is ambiguous. The CDR3 spans 15 residues. CDR1 is MDHEN, CDR2 SYDVKM, per germline. V was shortened by 1 base and J by 3 bases, with 9 bases between the two germline ends. The CDR3 protein is CASSLSSIDTGELFF. The CDR3 region has the DNA TGTGCCAGCAGTTTATCTTCGATTGACACCGGGGAGCTGTTTTTT.

The gene calls are TRBV6-6 and TRBJ2-1; 8 nucleotides match TRBD2. The CDR3 sequence is 15 residues long. Germline CDR1 and CDR2: MNHNY and SVGAGI (reference sequence). V trimming: 6 bases; J trimming: 7 bases; junction bases outside the gene matches: 11. The CDR3 protein is CASRDLGGRKNEQFF. The CDR3 DNA sequence: TGTGCCAGCAGGGACCTCGGCGGGAGGAAGAATGAGCAGTTCTTC.

The J gene is TRBJ1-1, the V gene TRBV20-1; a weak D match, TRBD1 (6 bases). The CDR3 covers 14 residues. V lost 5 bases, J lost 1 base, and 14 bases lay in between. CDR1 and CDR2 (germline): DFQATT, SNEGSKA (reference sequence). The CDR3 bases are TGCAGTGCTCGATGGGGGGGCGGGAACACTGAAGCTTTCTTT. It specifies CSARWGGGNTEAFF.

This clonotype was picked up a small number of times. The V gene is TRBV19, the J gene TRBJ1-2; D gene uncertain. V was pared by 3 bases and J by 5 bases, with 13 bases between. There are 14 residues in the CDR3. CDR1 and CDR2 from the germline V gene are LNHDA and SQIVND (reference sequence). The CDR3 DNA is TGTGCCAGTAGTATGGCCCCCCGTGGATATGGCTACACCTTC. It translates to CASSMAPRGYGYTF.

In its sample, this clonotype was seen many times. This chain joins TRBV7-2 and TRBJ1-2, with a weak D call TRBD1 (5 bases). CDR1 is SGHTA and CDR2 is FQGNSA in the germline V gene. This CDR3 comprises 15 residues. Deletions cut 2 bases from V and 2 bases from J, with 12 bases between. The CDR3 DNA sequence: TGTGCCAGCAGCTTATCCCCGGGACTGAACTATGGCTACACCTTC. Encoded protein: CASSLSPGLNYGYTF. The full variable domain, its missing parts supplied by reference TRBV7-2 and TRBJ1-2, is GAGVSQSPSNKVTEKGKDVELRCDPISGHTALYWYRQSLGQGLEFLIYFQGNSAPDKSGLPSDRFSAERTGGSVSTLTIQRTQQEDSAVYLCASSLSPGLNYGYTFGSGTRLTVV.